This TCR beta chain was profiled in a study of T cell clonality in common variable immunodeficiency. V trimming: 0 bases; J trimming: 1 base; junction bases outside the gene matches: 5. The CDR3 spans 16 residues. CDR1 and CDR2 (germline): SGHRS, YFSETQ. The assay was immunoSEQ multiplex PCR, and TCRdb's table has in-frame clones only and misses some. Altogether 23,000 or so clones were found in the sample, and no singletons occur. Points on this clone: Its antigen is currently unknown. Read data end 3 residues before the CDR3 end; the end is taken from the germline J gene.

General study points: Fewer TCRbeta clones were shared among CVID subjects than controls. In common variable immunodeficiency, TCR beta chains reportedly carried fewer deletions and N-nucleotide insertions.

The rearrangement links TRBV5-1 to TRBJ2-5; 8 bases are a match to TRBD1. What was sequenced was peripheral blood mononuclear cells. This clonotype originated in a human donor with common variable immunodeficiency. The CDR3 DNA, read in part, is TGCGCCAGCAGCTTGGGGACAGGGAGGCTCCAAGAGACC. This gives the protein CASSLGTGRLQET. The full CDR3 is CASSLGTGRLQETQYF.